This T cell receptor beta chain originates from a study of T cell repertoires in cytomegalovirus infection. Study-wide background: Public TCR beta signature analysis indicated the presence of both CMV infection and matching HLA type.

In TCRdb, the reads were re-called with MiXCR into one record per CDR3 protein. This table has approximately 730,000 distinct CDR3 sequences, roughly a third appearing once. Study conclusions and caveats: HLA-C-restricted CMV-specific TCR beta clonotypes prevailed in the ex vivo response.

As concerns this clonotype: Its antigen is not identified.

The CDR3 covers 16 residues. Trimming shortened V by 5 bases and J by 0 bases, and 14 bases separated the two germline ends. Sequencing was performed on cultured PBMCs, taken from culture after CMV antigen stimulation. The sequence came from a human donor in good health (CMV status not recorded). Some clones in this sample may be carry-over from other donors' samples. The chain is built from TRBV12-3 or TRBV12-4 and TRBJ2-4; D possibly uses TRBD1 or TRBD2 (5 bases each). CDR3 region: CASSRGRDLAKNIQYF. The CDR3, as DNA: TGTGCCAGCAGTCGGGGACGAGATCTAGCCAAAAACATTCAGTACTTC.